These 16 T cell receptor beta chains share one sample of origin, sequenced in a study of PD-1 blockade in classical Hodgkin lymphoma. Clones were sequenced by immunoSEQ multiplex PCR, and TCRdb holds only the in-frame ones, with some missing. The sample lists 26,000 or so clones, roughly 80% occurring once. Every one of the patients relapsed after autologous stem cell transplantation (brentuximab vedotin exposure was variable). Purified CD4+ T cells were obtained from thawed PBMCs through magnetic negative selection. The sequencing here drew on CD4+ T cells from blood, taken at baseline. The receptors originated from a human donor with classical Hodgkin lymphoma.

The chain uses TRBV10-3 and TRBJ2-1; 8 positions match TRBD1. V trimming: 3 bases; J trimming: 8 bases; junction bases outside the gene matches: 6. Germline V gene sequence: CDR1 ENHRY, CDR2 SYGVKD. CDR3 length equals 14 residues. CDR3 sequence: CAISDAGGIDEQFF. DNA for the CDR3: TGTGCCATCAGTGATGCAGGGGGCATCGATGAGCAGTTCTTC.

V and J are TRBV18 and TRBJ1-4; a weak D match, TRBD1 (6 bases). The length of the CDR3 is 15 residues. Germline CDR1 and CDR2: KGHSH and LQKENI. V was trimmed by 4 bases and J by 3 bases, leaving 12 bases between them. The CDR3 nucleotides are TGTGCCAGCTCACTTCAGGGGCCCGCTAATGAAAAACTGTTTTTT. Protein sequence: CASSLQGPANEKLFF.

The chain combines TRBV30 with TRBJ1-1; no firm D call. Germline CDR1 GTSNPN, CDR2 SVGIG (reference sequence). V was cut by 0 bases and J by 6 bases, with 11 bases left in between. The CDR3 runs to 13 residues. As DNA, the CDR3 is TGTGCCTGGAGTGTAGAAGCAAACGCTGAAGCTTTCTTT. Translation: CAWSVEANAEAFF.

J is TRBJ2-3 and V is TRBV27; either TRBD1 or TRBD2 may fit D (5 bases each). The germline gives CDR1 MNHEY, CDR2 SMNVEV (reference sequence). The CDR3 covers 16 residues. Trimming shortened V by 3 bases and J by 0 bases, and 13 bases separated the two germline ends. In DNA form, the CDR3 reads TGTGCCAGCAGTTTTTCCGGGGCAACGAGCACAGATACGCAGTATTTT. Translated, it gives CASSFSGATSTDTQYF.

This chain links TRBV30 with TRBJ2-5; TRBD2 matches at 8 bases. The CDR3 has 12 amino acids. Looked up from germline, CDR1 is GTSNPN and CDR2 is SVGIG (reference sequence). V lost 5 bases and J lost 7; bases outside the gene matches: 6. The CDR3 bases are TGTGCCTGGGCGGGGGGTTCAGGGACCCAGTACTTC. Its translation is CAWAGGSGTQYF.

This chain connects TRBV28 to TRBJ2-7; a weak D match, TRBD2 (5 bases). V was cut by 8 bases and J by 4 bases, with 15 bases left in between. Germline values: CDR1 MDHEN, CDR2 SYDVKM. This CDR3 comprises 13 residues. The CDR3 DNA reads as TGTGCCAGCCTAGCAGCTGGATTTTACGAGCAGTACTTC. This translates into CASLAAGFYEQYF. Variable domain in full (rest from reference TRBV28 and TRBJ2-7): DVKVTQSSRYLVKRTGEKVFLECVQDMDHENMFWYRQDPGLGLRLIYFSYDVKMKEKGDIPEGYSVSREKKERFSLILESASTNQTSMYLCASLAAGFYEQYFGPGTRLTVT.

This clone was seen more than once but under ten times. This sequence joins TRBV29-1 and TRBJ1-2; D possibly corresponds to TRBD1 (6 bases). The CDR3 covers 12 residues. The V and J ends lost 4 bases and 3 bases respectively, with 9 bases between them. Germline CDR1 is SQVTM and CDR2 is ANQGSEA. CDR3 bases: TGCAGCGTTGTACAGGGAGACTATGGCTACACCTTC. Protein: CSVVQGDYGYTF.

Only one count was recorded for this clone. V is TRBV6-1 and J is TRBJ2-5; 10 bases match TRBD2. The germline CDR1 and CDR2 sequences are MNHNS and SASEGT. The V gene end was trimmed by 3 bases and the J gene end by 1 base; junction bases not matched to a gene: 5. The CDR3 is 16 residues long. DNA of the CDR3: TGTGCCAGCAGTGATGTGCCTAGCGGGGGCCAAGAGACCCAGTACTTC. Translating gives CASSDVPSGGQETQYF.

This chain joins TRBV5-6 and TRBJ2-3; possibly TRBD1 for D (6 bases). V was trimmed by 1 base and J by 3 bases, leaving 12 bases between them. This CDR3 has 15 residues. Per the germline V gene, CDR1 is SGHDT and CDR2 is YYEEEE. CDR3 nucleotides: TGTGCCAGCAGCTTGTTCTGGGGGCGAACAGATACGCAGTATTTT. Translation: CASSLFWGRTDTQYF.

The V call is TRBV30, the J call TRBJ2-7, with D unresolved. In germline, CDR1 is GTSNPN, CDR2 SVGIG (reference sequence). The CDR3 extends over 11 amino acids. Trimming shortened V by 7 bases and J by 10 bases, and 17 bases separated the two germline ends. CDR3 region: CASSASSSQYF. CDR3 nucleotide sequence: TGTGCCTCCTCTGCCTCCTCTTCCCAGTACTTC.

The J gene is TRBJ1-1, the V gene TRBV4-2; D call uncertain. Germline lookup yields CDR1 LGHNA and CDR2 YNFKEQ. Deletions cut 1 base from V and 0 bases from J, with 15 bases between. The CDR3 totals 17 residues. The CDR3 nucleotides read TGTGCCAGCAGCCAAGTCGGAATGGACGGTTTGAACACTGAAGCTTTCTTT. Translated, it gives CASSQVGMDGLNTEAFF.

This clone was seen only once. The chain has TRBV6-6 and TRBJ2-5; no reliable D call. CDR1 and CDR2 (germline): MNHNY, SVGAGI (reference sequence). Trimming stripped 0 bases from V and 2 bases from J, with 10 bases between. This CDR3 comprises 15 residues. The CDR3 DNA reads TGTGCCAGCAGTTACTCGTCCCTTATGCAAGAGACCCAGTACTTC. This translates into CASSYSSLMQETQYF.

V usage is TRBV11-2 and J usage is TRBJ1-3; D possibly corresponds to TRBD1 (6 bases). Trimming took 3 bases from V and 1 from J, leaving 13 bases between them. Per germline, CDR1 SGHAT and CDR2 FQNNGV. This CDR3 comprises 16 residues. The CDR3 bases are TGTGCCAGCAGCTTCCTACAGGGAAAATCTGGAAACACCATATATTTT. Its protein is CASSFLQGKSGNTIYF.

This sequence joins TRBV7-2 and TRBJ1-5; no firm D call. This CDR3 is built from 18 residues. Germline V lookup: CDR1 SGHTA, CDR2 FQGNSA. V shed 2 bases and J shed 1 base, with 18 bases lying between them. This chain's CDR3 is CASSLSPRRDLSNQPQHF. The CDR3, as DNA: TGTGCCAGCAGCTTATCCCCCCGCCGAGACTTAAGCAATCAGCCCCAGCATTTT.

J is TRBJ1-3 and V is TRBV6-6; D is uncertain. V was shortened by 9 bases and J by 6 bases, with 9 bases between the two germline ends. Germline values: CDR1 MNHNY, CDR2 SVGAGI (reference sequence). This CDR3 contains 11 residues. CDR3 region: CASSPTNTIYF. Here the CDR3 DNA reads TGTGCCAGTTCCCCAACAAACACCATATATTTT.

In its sample, this clone was seen a few times. This chain uses TRBV27 with TRBJ1-6; D is possibly TRBD1 (6 bases). The ends were cut back, 2 bases at V and 10 bases at J, with 9 bases in the middle. Germline-derived CDR1 and CDR2 are MNHEY and SMNVEV (reference sequence). This CDR3 has 13 amino acids. The CDR3 nucleotides are TGTGCCAGCAGTTTACCGGGGGCATCACCCCTCCACTTT. It yields the protein CASSLPGASPLHF.